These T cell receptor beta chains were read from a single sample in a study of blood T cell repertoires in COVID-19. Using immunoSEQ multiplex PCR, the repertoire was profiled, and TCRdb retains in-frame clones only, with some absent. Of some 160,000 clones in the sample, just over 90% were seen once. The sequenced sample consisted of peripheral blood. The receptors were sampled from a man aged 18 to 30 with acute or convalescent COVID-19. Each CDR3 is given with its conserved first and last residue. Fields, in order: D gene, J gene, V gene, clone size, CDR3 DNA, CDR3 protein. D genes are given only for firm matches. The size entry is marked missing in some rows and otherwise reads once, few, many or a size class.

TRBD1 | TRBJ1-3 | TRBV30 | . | TGTGCCTGGGGGACAGGGAACACCATATATTTT | CAWGTGNTIYF
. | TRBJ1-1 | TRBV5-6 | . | TGTGCCAGCAGCTTGGTAGGGCCCACCGGGGAGGCTTTCTTT | CASSLVGPTGEAFF
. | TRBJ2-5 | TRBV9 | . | TGTGCCAGCAGGAAGGGGGCGGGAACGGAAGAGACCCAGTACTTC | CASRKGAGTEETQYF
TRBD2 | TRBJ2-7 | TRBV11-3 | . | TGTGCCAGCAGCGCGGGGGGGGAGCAGTACTTC | CASSAGGEQYF
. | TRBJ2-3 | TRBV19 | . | TGTGCCAGTAGTATAGAACACACAGATACGCAGTATTTT | CASSIEHTDTQYF
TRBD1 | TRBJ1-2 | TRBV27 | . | TGTGCCAGCAGTTCCGGGACAGGGGACGGCTACACCTTC | CASSSGTGDGYTF
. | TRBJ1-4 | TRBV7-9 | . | TGTGCCAGCAGCTTCGGGGGGGAGGAAAAACTGTTTTTT | CASSFGGEEKLFF
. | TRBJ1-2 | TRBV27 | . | TGTGCCAGCAGTTTTGACAGCGTGGGTGGCTACACCTTC | CASSFDSVGGYTF
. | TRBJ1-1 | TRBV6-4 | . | TGTGCCAGCAGTGCAACTCAGGGGAACACTGAAGCTTTCTTT | CASSATQGNTEAFF
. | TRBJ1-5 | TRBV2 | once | TGTGCCAGCACTACGGACAGAATTCAGCCCCAGCATTTT | CASTTDRIQPQHF
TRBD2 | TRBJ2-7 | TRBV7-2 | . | TGTGCCAGCAGCTTGAGGCGGGAGGGAAACGAGCAGTACTTC | CASSLRREGNEQYF
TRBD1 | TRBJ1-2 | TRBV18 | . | TGTGCCAGCTCACCACCATCACCCCACAGGGGCTATGGCTACACCTTC | CASSPPSPHRGYGYTF
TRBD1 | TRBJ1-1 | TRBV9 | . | TGTGCCAGCAGCGCCCCCGGGACAGACCGTACGGGTGAAGCTTTCTTT | CASSAPGTDRTGEAFF
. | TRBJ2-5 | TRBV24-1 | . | TGTGCCACCAGCGACGTACAGTCCTCCCAAGAGACCCAGTACTTC | CATSDVQSSQETQYF
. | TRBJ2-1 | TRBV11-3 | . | TGTGCCAGCAGCTCGGACAGATCCTCCTACAATGAGCAGTTCTTC | CASSSDRSSYNEQFF
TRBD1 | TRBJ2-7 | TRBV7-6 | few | TGTGCCAGCAGTTCTAATACCGGGACAGACTCCTACGAGCAGTACTTC | CASSSNTGTDSYEQYF
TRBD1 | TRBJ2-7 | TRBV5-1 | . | TGCGCCAGCAGCTCCCCGGGACAGTTGAACGAGCAGTACTTC | CASSSPGQLNEQYF
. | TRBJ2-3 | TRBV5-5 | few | TGTGCCAGCAGTACGTCTAGTGAAGATACGCAGTATTTT | CASSTSSEDTQYF
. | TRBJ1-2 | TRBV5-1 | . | TGCGCCAGCAGCTTGGATGTAGGCAGGGAGGCGTATGGCTACACCTTC | CASSLDVGREAYGYTF
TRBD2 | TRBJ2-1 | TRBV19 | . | TGTGCCAGTAGTGTCCTGACTAGCGGGGGTTACAATGAGCAGTTCTTC | CASSVLTSGGYNEQFF
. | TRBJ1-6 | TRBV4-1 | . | TGCGCCAGCAGCCAAGTAGGACTCCTTAATTCACCCCTCCACTTT | CASSQVGLLNSPLHF
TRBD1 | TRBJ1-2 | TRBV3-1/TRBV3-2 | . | TGTGCCAGCAGCCTCCTGGCAGGACAGGGAGGCTACACCTTC | CASSLLAGQGGYTF
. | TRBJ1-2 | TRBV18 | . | TGTGCCAGCTCACCTCCGGAACAGGGCCTCTATGGCTACACCTTC | CASSPPEQGLYGYTF
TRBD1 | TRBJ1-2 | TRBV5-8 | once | TGTGCCAGCAGCCCGACAGGGGGCTATGGCTACACCTTC | CASSPTGGYGYTF
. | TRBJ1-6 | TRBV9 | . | TGTGCCAGCAGCGTCTCGGGGGGACCCCTCCACTTT | CASSVSGGPLHF
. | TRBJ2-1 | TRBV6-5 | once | TGTGCCAGCCGCCCAGCGATTTACAATGAGCAGTTCTTC | CASRPAIYNEQFF